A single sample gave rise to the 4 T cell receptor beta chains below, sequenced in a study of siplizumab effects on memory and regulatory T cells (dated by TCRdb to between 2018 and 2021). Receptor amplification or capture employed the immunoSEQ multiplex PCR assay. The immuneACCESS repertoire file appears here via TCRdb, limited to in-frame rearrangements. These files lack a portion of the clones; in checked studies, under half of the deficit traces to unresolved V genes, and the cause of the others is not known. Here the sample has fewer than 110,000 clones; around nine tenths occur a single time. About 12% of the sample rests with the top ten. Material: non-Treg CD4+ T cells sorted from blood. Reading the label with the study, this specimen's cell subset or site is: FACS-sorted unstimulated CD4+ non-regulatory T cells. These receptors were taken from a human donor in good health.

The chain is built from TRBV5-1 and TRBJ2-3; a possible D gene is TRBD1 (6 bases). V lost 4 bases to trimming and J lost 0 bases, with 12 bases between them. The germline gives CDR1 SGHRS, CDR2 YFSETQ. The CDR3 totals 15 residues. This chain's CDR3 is CASSPGVASTDTQYF. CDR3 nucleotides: TGCGCCAGCAGCCCAGGGGTAGCAAGCACAGATACGCAGTATTTT.

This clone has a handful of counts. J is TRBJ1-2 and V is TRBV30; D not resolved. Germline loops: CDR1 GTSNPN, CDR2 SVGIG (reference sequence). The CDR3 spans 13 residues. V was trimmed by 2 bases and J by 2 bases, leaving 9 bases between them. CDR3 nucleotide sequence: TGTGCCTGGAGTCTCGGCACAAACTATGGCTACACCTTC. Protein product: CAWSLGTNYGYTF.

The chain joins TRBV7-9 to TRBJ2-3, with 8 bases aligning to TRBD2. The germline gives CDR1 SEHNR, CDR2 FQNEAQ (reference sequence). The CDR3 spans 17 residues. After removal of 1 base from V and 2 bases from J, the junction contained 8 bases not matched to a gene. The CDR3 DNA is TGTGCCAGCAGCTTAGGGGCGGGAGGAACTTTCACAGATACGCAGTATTTT. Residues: CASSLGAGGTFTDTQYF.

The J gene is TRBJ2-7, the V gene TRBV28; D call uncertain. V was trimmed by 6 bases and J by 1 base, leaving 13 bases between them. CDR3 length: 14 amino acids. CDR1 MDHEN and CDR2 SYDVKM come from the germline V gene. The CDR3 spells CASSEQGFSYEQYF. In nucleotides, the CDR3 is TGTGCCAGCAGCGAACAAGGGTTTTCCTACGAGCAGTACTTC.